This TCR beta chain was sequenced for a study of identical twins' blood T cells. The three twin pairs were reared together, likely meeting the same infections. This clonotype occurred many times. TCRdb analysed the 5' RACE reads with MiXCR anew, one entry per CDR3 protein. The sample holds a few hundred thousand distinct CDR3 sequences; approximately 30% are singletons and the top ten take roughly 5.5%. The CDR3 has 14 amino acids. The germline CDR1 and CDR2 sequences are LNHDA and SQIVND (reference sequence). V lost 1 base and J lost 2, with 5 bases in between. This chain links TRBV19 with TRBJ2-2, with D unresolved. The sequence was collected from a woman aged 18-49 years in good health. What was sequenced was PBMCs. CDR3 nucleotides: TGTGCCAGTAGTATAGTAGGAAACACCGGGGAGCTGTTTTTT. Its translation: CASSIVGNTGELFF. The full variable domain, in which reference TRBV19 and TRBJ2-2 provide the parts outside the CDR3, is DGGITQSPKYLFRKEGQNVTLSCEQNLNHDAMYWYRQDPGQGLRLIYYSQIVNDFQKGDIAEGYSVSREKKESFPLTVTSAQKNPTAFYLCASSIVGNTGELFFGEGSRLTVL.